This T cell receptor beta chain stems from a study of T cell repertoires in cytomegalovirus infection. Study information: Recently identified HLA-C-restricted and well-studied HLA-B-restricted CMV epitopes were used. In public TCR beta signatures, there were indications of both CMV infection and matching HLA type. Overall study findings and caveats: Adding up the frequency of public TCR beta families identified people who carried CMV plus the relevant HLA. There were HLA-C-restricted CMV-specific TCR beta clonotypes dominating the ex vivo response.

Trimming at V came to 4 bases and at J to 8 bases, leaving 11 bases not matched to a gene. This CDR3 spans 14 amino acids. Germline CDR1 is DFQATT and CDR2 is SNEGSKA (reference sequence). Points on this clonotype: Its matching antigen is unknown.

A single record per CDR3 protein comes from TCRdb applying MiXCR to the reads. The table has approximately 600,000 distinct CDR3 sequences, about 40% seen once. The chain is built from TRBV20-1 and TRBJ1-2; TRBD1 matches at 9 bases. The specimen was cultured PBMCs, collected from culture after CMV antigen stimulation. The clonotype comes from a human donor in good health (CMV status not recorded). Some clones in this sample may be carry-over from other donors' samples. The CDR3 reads CSANGQGSVFGYTF. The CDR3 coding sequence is TGCAGTGCTAACGGACAGGGGTCGGTATTCGGCTACACCTTC.